This T cell receptor (beta chain) was documented in a study of circulating CD8 cells and anti-PD-1 response in melanoma. Study-level points and caveats: Published repertoire comparisons used only baseline and M1 samples from a small cohort with few responders. Most experiments lacked replicates. No tumor material was available, so peptide assays assessed reactivity.

By share, this clonotype ranks as large. Its antigen is as yet unknown. Each library started from about 15 ng of total RNA using the QIAseq Immune Repertoire TCR panel. TCRdb itself ran the reads through MiXCR, one entry per CDR3 protein. The repertoire includes approximately 250 distinct CDR3 sequences, 5% to 6.5% of them detected once, and under 30% sits in the top ten. Germline-derived CDR1 and CDR2 are KGHDR and SFDVKD. With 2 bases clipped from V and 7 bases from J, the junction kept 2 bases outside the gene matches. This CDR3 is 13 amino acids long. Four subsets defined by PD-1 and/or TIGIT were sorted from live CD3+CD8+TCRalphabeta+ cells.

The receptor's source is a human donor with melanoma. The material sequenced was CD8+ T cells from PBMCs, taken at baseline or after one month of anti-PD-1 therapy (not recorded which). The chain combines TRBV24-1 with TRBJ2-7; 9 bases fit TRBD1. CDR3: CATSDSDRGEQYF. CDR3 in DNA: TGTGCCACCAGTGATTCCGACAGGGGGGAGCAGTACTTC.